This entry lists 17 T cell receptor beta chains sequenced from one sample in a study of blood T cell repertoires in COVID-19. The data were produced by immunoSEQ multiplex PCR, yet TCRdb's version contains in-frame clones alone and is incomplete. The sample consists of tens of thousands of clones, roughly 84% of them appearing once. Sequencing input: peripheral blood. The source of these receptors is an older man with active COVID-19.

This clone was detected a few times. The chain links TRBV30 to TRBJ1-1, with D possibly matching TRBD1 (5 bases). This CDR3 is 15 amino acids long. Deletions cut 0 bases from V and 6 bases from J, with 17 bases between. The germline V gene encodes CDR1 GTSNPN and CDR2 SVGIG (reference sequence). The CDR3 sequence: CAWSVRSTGGSEAFF. CDR3 bases: TGTGCCTGGAGTGTCCGAAGCACGGGGGGTTCTGAAGCTTTCTTT.

This clone has only a few counts. This rearrangement joins TRBV6-4 to TRBJ2-3; 10 nucleotides match TRBD1. Germline trimming cut 5 bases from V and 5 bases from J; bases unmatched to any gene: 10. CDR1 MRHNA and CDR2 SNTAGT come from the germline V gene. This CDR3 is built from 16 residues. CDR3 protein: CASSSTGQGVKDTQYF. The CDR3, as DNA: TGTGCCAGCAGTTCAACCGGACAGGGGGTGAAAGATACGCAGTATTTT.

The chain carries TRBV24-1 and TRBJ1-1; a weak D match, TRBD1 (5 bases). With 5 bases removed from V and 7 bases from J, the gap between germline ends came to 7 bases. The CDR3 spans 11 residues. Germline V gene lookup returns CDR1 KGHDR and CDR2 SFDVKD. The CDR3 loop reads CATSGRGEAFF. DNA for the CDR3: TGTGCCACCAGTGGGAGGGGTGAAGCTTTCTTT.

The V call is TRBV5-5, the J call TRBJ1-1; D is unclear. This CDR3 is built from 15 residues. V was trimmed by 1 base and J by 3 bases, leaving 13 bases between them. CDR1 and CDR2 from the germline V gene are SGHKS and YYEKEE (reference sequence). CDR3 in amino acids: CASSLRRAGDTEAFF. CDR3 in DNA: TGTGCCAGCAGCTTGAGGAGGGCCGGGGACACTGAAGCTTTCTTT.

This sequence joins TRBV5-5 and TRBJ2-7; maybe TRBD1 (6 bases). V lost 5 bases and J 0 bases, leaving 12 bases between the germline ends. The CDR3 runs to 14 residues. Germline lookup yields CDR1 SGHKS and CDR2 YYEKEE (reference sequence). DNA of the CDR3: TGTGCCAGCAGTATACAGGGAACCTCCTACGAGCAGTACTTC. Translated, it gives CASSIQGTSYEQYF.

V is TRBV9 and J is TRBJ2-7; a weak D match, TRBD2 (5 bases). This CDR3 is 17 amino acids long. CDR1 is SGDLS, CDR2 YYNGEE, per germline. V was clipped by 0 bases and J by 0 bases, with 16 bases between them. CDR3 protein: CASSVDISGSHSYEQYF. The CDR3 region has the DNA TGTGCCAGCAGCGTAGACATATCGGGGTCCCACTCCTACGAGCAGTACTTC.

The V call is TRBV14, the J call TRBJ2-3, with 9 positions matching TRBD1. Germline V gene lookup returns CDR1 SGHDN and CDR2 FVKESK. This CDR3 has 20 residues. Trimming took 0 bases from V and 6 from J; bases not matched to a gene: 19. CDR3 DNA sequence: TGTGCCAGCAGCCAAGACCGTGGGTGGACAGGGGCTATCCACGGGGATACGCAGTATTTT. Translation gives CASSQDRGWTGAIHGDTQYF.

This CDR3 reads CASSPGGDEQFF. The CDR3 DNA follows: TGTGCCAGCAGCCCCGGAGGAGATGAGCAGTTCTTC. The rearrangement links TRBV6-2 or TRBV6-3 to TRBJ2-1; a weak D match, TRBD2 (5 bases). This CDR3 spans 12 amino acids. The V gene lost 6 bases and the J gene lost 8 bases, with 11 bases spanning the gap. Germline CDR1 and CDR2: MNHEY and SVGEGT.

The chain has TRBV5-4 and TRBJ2-1, with D unclear. The CDR3 runs to 13 residues. Germline lookup yields CDR1 SGHNT and CDR2 YYREEE (reference sequence). Trimming removed 0 bases from V and 6 bases from J, with 7 bases in between. This chain's CDR3 is CASSLVERNEQFF. The CDR3 coding sequence is TGTGCCAGCAGCTTGGTAGAGCGCAATGAGCAGTTCTTC.

This rearrangement joins TRBV27 to TRBJ2-3; D possibly corresponds to TRBD2 (6 bases). The CDR3 runs to 17 residues. Germline V lookup: CDR1 MNHEY, CDR2 SMNVEV (reference sequence). Trimming shortened V by 5 bases and J by 4 bases, and 22 bases separated the two germline ends. The CDR3, as DNA: TGTGCCAGCAGTCCCCCTCCCTGGAGGGGCGGGGCAGATACGCAGTATTTT. It is translated as CASSPPPWRGGADTQYF.

V gene TRBV6-6 combines with J gene TRBJ1-1; 9 bases are shared with TRBD1. This CDR3 region has 14 residues. From germline, CDR1 is MNHNY and CDR2 SVGAGI (reference sequence). The J segment lost 1 base and the V segment lost 7 bases, leaving 4 bases of the junction unmatched. CDR3 in DNA: TGTGCCAGCAAAGGGGGACAGGGGAACACTGAAGCTTTCTTT. Translated, it gives CASKGGQGNTEAFF.

This chain connects TRBV12-5 to TRBJ1-5; D gene unclear. Between the trimmed V and J ends, which lost 9 bases and 2 bases, there was a span of 11 bases. The CDR3 has 13 residues. Germline CDR1 and CDR2: LGHNT and FRNRAP. The CDR3 is CASARGGNQPQHF. The DNA for the CDR3 is TGTGCTAGCGCGCGGGGAGGCAATCAGCCCCAGCATTTT.

The chain carries TRBV6-6 and TRBJ2-1, with 8 bases lining up with TRBD1. CDR1 MNHNY and CDR2 SVGAGI come from the germline V gene (reference sequence). Trimming took 7 bases from V and 6 from J; bases not matched to a gene: 29. The CDR3 extends over 21 amino acids. The chain's CDR3 is CASTRLGRGTGRSSMGNEQFF. DNA of the CDR3: TGTGCCAGCACTCGGTTAGGCCGCGGGACAGGTCGCTCATCAATGGGCAATGAGCAGTTCTTC.

This chain links TRBV10-3 with TRBJ2-1; 11 positions agree with TRBD1. The CDR3 is 14 residues long. V dropped 6 bases and J dropped 5; count of bases not matched to a gene: 3. CDR1 and CDR2 (germline): ENHRY, SYGVKD. CDR3 DNA sequence: TGTGCCATCAGGGGGGACAGGGGGAACAATGAGCAGTTCTTC. It codes for CAIRGDRGNNEQFF.

V gene TRBV30 combines with J gene TRBJ2-5; 10 bases are shared with TRBD2. The V gene end was trimmed by 2 bases and the J gene end by 2 bases; junction bases not matched to a gene: 11. The CDR3 length is 17 residues. Germline CDR1 reads GTSNPN; CDR2 reads SVGIG (reference sequence). This CDR3 is CAWSPRGSGGGQETQYF. CDR3 bases: TGTGCCTGGAGTCCTCGTGGGAGCGGGGGGGGACAAGAGACCCAGTACTTC.

The V gene is TRBV4-3, the J gene TRBJ2-3; no firm D call. The germline CDR1 and CDR2 sequences are LGHNA and YSLEER. V was shortened by 0 bases and J by 2 bases, with 9 bases between the two germline ends. The CDR3 loop spans 15 amino acids. This chain's CDR3 is CASSQDILFTDTQYF. DNA for the CDR3: TGCGCCAGCAGCCAAGATATCTTGTTCACAGATACGCAGTATTTT.

The V and J genes are TRBV10-3 and TRBJ1-1; 10 bases match TRBD1. Germline V gene data show CDR1 as ENHRY and CDR2 as SYGVKD. J was trimmed by 1 base and V by 6 bases; bases with no gene match: 2. The CDR3 sequence is 14 residues long. The CDR3 DNA reads as TGTGCCATCAGGGGGGACAGGGGGAACACTGAAGCTTTCTTT. Translating gives CAIRGDRGNTEAFF.